This T cell receptor (beta chain) was obtained from a study of CD8 T cells in Susac syndrome. Random hexamers were used to reverse transcribe about 0.5 to 1 ug of RNA. TCRdb fed the immunoSEQ multiplex PCR reads into MiXCR, producing one record per CDR3 protein. The sample has 150,000 or so distinct CDR3 sequences, about 90% seen once. This CDR3 region has 16 residues. Germline loops: CDR1 MNHEY, CDR2 SVGAGI. Deletions cut 2 bases from V and 1 base from J, with 9 bases between. TCR beta sequences were obtained from blood CD8+ and CD4+ T cells. Through negative isolation, CD4+ and CD8+ T cells were obtained, while TEMRA cells were enriched using FACS.

The V call is TRBV6-5, the J call TRBJ2-6; D might be TRBD1 (6 bases). The TCR comes from a human donor in good health. Sequencing input: CD4+ T cells from PBMCs. The CDR3 nucleotides read TGTGCCAGCAGTTACGGAGGACAGTCTGGGGCCAACGTCCTGACTTTC. It translates to CASSYGGQSGANVLTF.